This T cell receptor (beta chain) was found in a study of blood T cells in healthy people across ages. V was pared by 0 bases and J by 2 bases, with 5 bases of the junction left unmatched. CDR3 length: 16 amino acids. Germline loops: CDR1 MNHEY, CDR2 SVGAGI. A sample-barcoded 5' primer and a J-beta primer mix were used in a second PCR of about 7 to 11 cycles. Every cDNA molecule carried a tag from a template-switch adaptor bearing 12 random nucleotides. In TCRdb, the 5' RACE reads were re-called with MiXCR into one record per CDR3 protein. The sample includes 1.5 million or so distinct CDR3 sequences, 40% to 45% seen only once; the top ten take approximately 4.1%.

The chain links TRBV6-5 to TRBJ2-7; TRBD2 aligns across 9 bases. Sequencing was done on a sample of blood. The TCR comes from a young woman in good health. CDR3 sequence (DNA): TGTGCCAGCAGTTACTCACTAGCGGGCCTTCCCTACGAGCAGTACTTC. Its protein product is CASSYSLAGLPYEQYF.